This TCR beta chain was documented in a study of blood T cells in healthy people across ages. Overall study: Capturing about one barcoded beta molecule per two T cells was achieved by template switching. Study-wide findings and caveats: As age increased, TCR beta diversity per million T cells fell in a roughly linear fashion.

About this clonotype itself: What it binds is not known.

A second PCR of 7 to 11 cycles used a sample-barcoded 5' primer and a J-beta primer mix. All cDNA molecules were each tagged by a template-switch adaptor with 12 random nucleotides. TCRdb passed the 5' RACE reads through MiXCR, listing each CDR3 protein once. The data hold roughly 680,000 distinct CDR3 sequences, with approximately 50% observed a single time. CDR1 and CDR2 (germline): SQVTM, ANQGSEA. V was clipped by 6 bases and J by 3 bases; unmatched bases: 4. The CDR3 is 12 residues long. The rearrangement uses TRBV29-1 and TRBJ1-1; 7 bases are a match to TRBD1. Sequencing was done on a sample of blood. This TCR was sampled from a woman between 55 and 75 years old in good health. This CDR3 is CSVRQGDTEAFF. DNA for the CDR3: TGCAGCGTCAGACAGGGAGACACTGAAGCTTTCTTT.